The T cell receptor (beta chain) under discussion was sequenced for a study of shared clonotypes between healthy human individuals. General study results and limits: The expectation was that sequencing depth would affect clonotype sharing among donors.

Comments on this clone: Its antigen is currently unknown.

Clones were sequenced by immunoSEQ multiplex PCR, and TCRdb holds only the in-frame ones, with some missing. Among fewer than 3 million clones listed, about nine tenths were seen once. Germline V gives CDR1 MNHEY, CDR2 SMNVEV (reference sequence). The CDR3 sequence is 14 residues long. The ends were cut back, 5 bases at V and 1 base at J, with 11 bases in the middle. This TCR derives from a man between 18 and 29 years old in good health. Some clones in this sample may be carry-over from other donors' samples. The sample comprised naive CD4+ T cells from PBMCs. Subset: CD45RA+ positively selected. The chain joins TRBV27 to TRBJ1-1; perhaps TRBD1 as D (5 bases). The CDR3 spells CASSRRETNTEAFF. CDR3 bases: TGTGCCAGCAGTCGCAGGGAGACGAACACTGAAGCTTTCTTT.